The 17 T cell receptor beta chains reported below all come from one sample, sequenced in a study of metastatic and nonmetastatic thyroid tumors. All patients reached thyroid surgery having received no treatment beforehand. TCRdb called clones again from the PCR reads with MiXCR. Of several thousand clones listed, approximately 33% are singletons. Input material: adjacent normal tissue. These receptors all stem from a male donor with papillary thyroid cancer or a benign thyroid nodule (not recorded which). Some clones in this sample may be carry-over from other donors' samples.

This clone was counted once. The chain uses TRBV20-1 and TRBJ1-1; perhaps TRBD1 as D (5 bases). CDR3 size: 15 residues. Germline loops: CDR1 DFQATT, CDR2 SNEGSKA (reference sequence). Trimming removed 3 bases from V and 5 bases from J, with 19 bases in between. The CDR3 coding sequence is TGCAGTGCTAGGGCCTTAGAGGGGCCGGTGACTGAAGCTTTCTTT. This gives the protein CSARALEGPVTEAFF.

In its sample, this clone was seen a few times. J is TRBJ2-5 and V is TRBV15; 8 bases fit TRBD2. CDR3 length: 15 residues. Germline trimming cut 5 bases from V and 4 bases from J; bases unmatched to any gene: 9. The germline CDR1 and CDR2 sequences are LNHNV and YYDKDF (reference sequence). CDR3 loop: CATSPSGGGGETQYF. The CDR3 DNA reads TGTGCCACCAGCCCTTCGGGAGGGGGGGGAGAGACCCAGTACTTC.

The chain couples TRBV7-2 to TRBJ2-2; 7 bases fit TRBD2. CDR1 is SGHTA and CDR2 is FQGNSA in the germline V gene. V shed 0 bases and J 3 bases; nucleotides not matched to a gene: 1. This CDR3 has 15 amino acids. CDR3 DNA sequence: TGTGCCAGCAGCTTAGCGGGGGGGTACACCGGGGAGCTGTTTTTT. Translating it yields CASSLAGGYTGELFF.

The chain recombines TRBV7-2 with TRBJ1-6, with TRBD1 matching 11 bases. Germline CDR1 reads SGHTA; CDR2 reads FQGNSA. V shed 1 base, J shed 12 bases, and the junction held 2 bases outside the gene matches. The CDR3 covers 14 residues. The DNA of the CDR3 is TGTGCCAGCAGCTTAGGGGACAGGGGGGAACCCCTCCACTTT. As protein: CASSLGDRGEPLHF. The variable domain in full, with the rest retrieved from reference TRBV7-2 and TRBJ1-6, is GAGVSQSPSNKVTEKGKDVELRCDPISGHTALYWYRQSLGQGLEFLIYFQGNSAPDKSGLPSDRFSAERTGGSVSTLTIQRTQQEDSAVYLCASSLGDRGEPLHFGNGTRLTVT.

This chain links TRBV13 with TRBJ1-5; a weak D match, TRBD1 (5 bases). CDR3 length: 15 amino acids. Germline V gene data show CDR1 as PRHDT and CDR2 as FYEKMQ (reference sequence). Trimming left V 2 bases short and J 5 bases short, with 13 bases between. The CDR3 spells CASSLRGFGDQPQHF. CDR3 nucleotides: TGTGCCAGCAGCTTAAGGGGTTTCGGGGATCAGCCCCAGCATTTT.

This clone was detected only a few times. The sample has other DNA sequences that encode this CDR3 too. The J gene is TRBJ2-2, the V gene TRBV11-2; possible D gene TRBD2, 6 bases. The CDR3 contains 17 residues. CDR1 SGHAT and CDR2 FQNNGV come from the germline V gene. V shed 3 bases and J shed 7 bases, with 21 bases lying between them. The CDR3: CASSFRAVRVGGGELFF. Here the CDR3 DNA reads TGTGCCAGCAGCTTCCGAGCGGTGCGTGTGGGGGGCGGGGAGCTGTTTTTT.

V gene TRBV20-1 combines with J gene TRBJ2-5, with 9 bases that match TRBD2. Per the germline V gene, CDR1 is DFQATT and CDR2 is SNEGSKA (reference sequence). The CDR3 length is 15 residues. J gave up 2 bases and V 0 bases, and 4 bases lay outside the gene matches. CDR3 coding DNA: TGCAGTGCTAGAGATAGCGGGGGAGTACAAGAGACCCAGTACTTC. As protein: CSARDSGGVQETQYF.

The chain joins TRBV28 to TRBJ1-5; 7 positions agree with TRBD1. The CDR3 length is 15 residues. Trimming removed 4 bases from V and 11 bases from J; junction bases left unmatched: 14. CDR1 is MDHEN and CDR2 is SYDVKM in the germline V gene. CDR3 loop: CASSYSTGESGTQHF. CDR3 bases: TGTGCCAGCAGTTACTCTACAGGGGAATCAGGGACCCAGCATTTT.

The V gene is TRBV5-1, the J gene TRBJ1-4; 9 positions agree with TRBD1. CDR3 length: 15 amino acids. CDR1 and CDR2 from the germline V gene are SGHRS and YFSETQ. The ends lost 2 bases at V and 4 bases at J; junction bases unmatched: 3. The CDR3 loop reads CASSLQGADNEKLFF. The CDR3 DNA follows: TGCGCCAGCAGCTTACAGGGGGCGGATAATGAAAAACTGTTTTTT.

This clone was observed a few times. The V call is TRBV19, the J call TRBJ2-3; 10 bases are shared with TRBD2. The CDR3 sequence is 15 residues long. Germline V gene lookup returns CDR1 LNHDA and CDR2 SQIVND (reference sequence). V lost 4 bases, J lost 5 bases, and 6 bases stayed unmatched. Written as DNA, the CDR3 is TGTGCCAGTAGTACCTGGACTAGCGGCATAGATACGCAGTATTTT. Protein sequence: CASSTWTSGIDTQYF.

A word on this clone: In the same sample, other DNA sequences code for this CDR3. The chain has TRBV28 and TRBJ2-3; D gene uncertain. There are 15 residues in the CDR3. Germline CDR1 MDHEN, CDR2 SYDVKM. Trimming stripped 5 bases from V and 3 bases from J, with 15 bases between. The CDR3 DNA reads as TGTGCCAGCAGTCCCCTGGGTGCTAGGACAGATACGCAGTATTTT. Translating it yields CASSPLGARTDTQYF.

This chain links TRBV6-1 with TRBJ2-1; TRBD1 aligns across 10 bases. The CDR3 loop spans 15 amino acids. V shed 5 bases and J 6 bases; nucleotides not matched to a gene: 7. From germline, CDR1 is MNHNS and CDR2 SASEGT. In nucleotides, the CDR3 is TGTGCCAGCAGTCAAAGGACAGGGGGGGTCAATGAGCAGTTCTTC. Its protein product is CASSQRTGGVNEQFF.

The genes are TRBV12-3 or TRBV12-4 and TRBJ2-5; no clear D. The CDR3 totals 14 residues. With 7 bases removed from V and 5 bases from J, the gap between germline ends came to 17 bases. CDR3 residues: CASTGEWDWETQYF. CDR3 bases: TGTGCCAGCACAGGAGAATGGGATTGGGAGACCCAGTACTTC.

This clone was detected only a few times. V gene TRBV6-9 combines with J gene TRBJ2-7; maybe TRBD1 (6 bases). Trimming took 7 bases from V and 4 from J, leaving 17 bases between them. Germline CDR1 MNHGY, CDR2 SVAAGI. This CDR3 region has 14 residues. This CDR3 reads CASIWDTDPYEQYF. CDR3 coding DNA: TGTGCCAGCATTTGGGACACCGACCCATACGAGCAGTACTTC.

This clone was detected only a few times. This CDR3 fails to terminate in the conserved phenylalanine or tryptophan, so it likely reflects a read error. Because the CDR3's place on the DNA is in doubt, the DNA is left out and the CDR3 is given as listed by TCRdb. The chain recombines TRBV28 with TRBJ1-6; whether TRBD1, the table's D call, matches the DNA was not checked. The CDR3 has 16 residues if both end residues are counted. The germline gives CDR1 MDHEN, CDR2 SYDVKM. CDR3 sequence reads: CASRPPGSSYNSPLLC.

By share, this clone ranks as medium-sized. This chain links TRBV9 with TRBJ2-1; TRBD2 matches 7 bases. The germline V gene has CDR1 SGDLS and CDR2 YYNGEE. This CDR3 region has 12 residues. V gave up 5 bases and J gave up 8 bases; unmatched junction bases: 4. The CDR3 nucleotides are TGTGCCAGCAGTGGGGGAGGGGATGAGCAGTTCTTC. Translating it yields CASSGGGDEQFF.

Regarding this clone: Mismatch with germline at one junction end may stem from a read error. The chain has TRBV5-1 and TRBJ1-2; D possibly corresponds to TRBD1 (5 bases). Per germline, CDR1 SGHRS and CDR2 YFSETQ. This CDR3 region has 15 residues. CDR3 sequence: CASSFTVDSFYGYTF. As DNA, the CDR3 is TGCGCTAGCAGCTTTACAGTCGACAGCTTCTATGGCTACACCTTC.